This entry lists 17 T cell receptor beta chains sequenced from one sample in a study of cytomegalovirus exposure and HLA in healthy donors. The PCR made use of 60 Vbeta and 13 Jbeta primers. Profiled with immunoSEQ multiplex PCR; TCRdb holds only in-frame clones, not every one. Of just over 150,000 clones in the sample, about 73% were seen once. Sequencing was done on a sample of PBMCs. Receptors originate from a middle-aged woman in good health and CMV-seronegative.

The V call is TRBV7-8, the J call TRBJ2-5, with TRBD1 identical over 8 bases. Trimming cost V 5 bases and J 1 base; bases outside gene matches: 6. The germline V gene has CDR1 SGHVS and CDR2 FQNEAQ. The CDR3 runs 15 residues. CDR3 DNA: TGTGCCAGCAGCCATGGGGACAGGATCCAAGAGACCCAGTACTTC. This sequence encodes CASSHGDRIQETQYF.

The rearrangement uses TRBV5-4 and TRBJ2-1; TRBD1 matches 11 bases. Germline lookup yields CDR1 SGHNT and CDR2 YYREEE (reference sequence). V lost 2 bases and J lost 4; bases outside the gene matches: 2. This CDR3 has 15 amino acids. DNA of the CDR3: TGTGCCAGCAGCTTCGGGACAGGGGGTTACAATGAGCAGTTCTTC. This translates into CASSFGTGGYNEQFF. The full variable domain, in which reference TRBV5-4 and TRBJ2-1 provide the parts outside the CDR3, is ETGVTQSPTHLIKTRGQQVTLRCSSQSGHNTVSWYQQALGQGPQFIFQYYREEENGRGNFPPRFSGLQFPNYSSELNVNALELDDSALYLCASSFGTGGYNEQFFGPGTRLTVL.

The gene calls are TRBV28 and TRBJ1-1; D uncertain. The V end was cut by 4 bases, the J end by 4 bases, with 16 bases between. CDR3 length: 15 amino acids. CDR1 and CDR2 (germline): MDHEN, SYDVKM. The CDR3, as DNA: TGTGCCAGCAGTTCTCGATACATACGGGGCACTGAAGCTTTCTTT. The encoded protein is CASSSRYIRGTEAFF.

As regards this clone: Other DNA variants within this sample encode the same CDR3. The chain combines TRBV28 with TRBJ1-2; tentative D call: TRBD1 (6 bases). The ends were cut back, 2 bases at V and 7 bases at J, with 11 bases in the middle. The CDR3 covers 13 residues. Germline values: CDR1 MDHEN, CDR2 SYDVKM. The CDR3 DNA sequence: TGTGCCAGCAGTTTAGCGGGGGCGGGTGGCTACACCTTC. This translates into CASSLAGAGGYTF.

This clone was seen once. V is TRBV6-1 and J is TRBJ1-5; 7 bases agree with TRBD1. This CDR3 contains 15 residues. The germline V gene has CDR1 MNHNS and CDR2 SASEGT. The junction had 6 bases not matched to a gene; V was cut back by 6 bases and J by 1 base. The CDR3 loop reads CASSWGRGSNQPQHF. CDR3 nucleotide sequence: TGTGCCAGCAGCTGGGGCAGGGGGAGCAATCAGCCCCAGCATTTT.

The CDR3: CASGAGVSNQPQHF. Written as DNA, the CDR3 is TGTGCCAGCGGGGCAGGGGTTAGCAATCAGCCCCAGCATTTT. J is TRBJ1-5 and V is TRBV4-2; perhaps TRBD1 as D (6 bases). The CDR3 is 14 residues long. Germline CDR1 reads LGHNA; CDR2 reads YNFKEQ. The V end was cut by 8 bases, the J end by 0 bases, with 11 bases between.

This clone appeared once. This sequence joins TRBV6-5 and TRBJ1-1; D is perhaps TRBD1 (5 bases). There are 15 residues in the CDR3. V was clipped by 2 bases and J by 2 bases, with 12 bases between them. CDR1 is MNHEY, CDR2 SVGAGI, per germline. In DNA form, the CDR3 reads TGTGCCAGCAGTTACGCGACACAGGCAAACACTGAAGCTTTCTTT. It encodes CASSYATQANTEAFF.

The V and J genes are TRBV7-6 and TRBJ1-2, with 8 bases lining up with TRBD1. V dropped 3 bases and J dropped 5; count of bases not matched to a gene: 2. The germline V gene has CDR1 SGHVS and CDR2 FNYEAQ. The CDR3 is 13 residues long. This CDR3 reads CASSLGQVYGYTF. CDR3 DNA sequence: TGTGCCAGCAGCTTGGGACAGGTTTATGGCTACACCTTC.

The V call is TRBV6-1, the J call TRBJ1-2; unclear D gene. Germline-derived CDR1 and CDR2 are MNHNS and SASEGT. This CDR3 has 14 amino acids. The V and J ends lost 1 base and 5 bases respectively, with 11 bases between them. CDR3 nucleotides: TGTGCCAGCAGTGAAGGGTGGCAGCGTTATGGCTACACCTTC. Its protein is CASSEGWQRYGYTF.

The chain is built from TRBV7-3 and TRBJ1-4, with TRBD1 as a possible D gene (5 bases). Trimming shortened V by 2 bases and J by 7 bases, and 20 bases separated the two germline ends. The germline V gene encodes CDR1 SGHTA and CDR2 FQGTGA. This CDR3 contains 17 residues. This chain's CDR3 is CASSLFQGLSEGEKLFF. CDR3 DNA sequence: TGTGCCAGCAGCTTATTCCAGGGTCTTTCTGAAGGTGAAAAACTGTTTTTT. The whole variable domain, filled in from reference TRBV7-3 and TRBJ1-4, reads GAGVSQTPSNKVTEKGKYVELRCDPISGHTALYWYRQSLGQGPEFLIYFQGTGAADDSGLPNDRFFAVRPEGSVSTLKIQRTERGDSAVYLCASSLFQGLSEGEKLFFGSGTQLSVL.

The rearrangement uses TRBV4-1 and TRBJ2-3; a possible D gene is TRBD2 (7 bases). This CDR3 is built from 15 residues. Trimming shortened V by 2 bases and J by 4 bases, and 13 bases separated the two germline ends. CDR1 is MGHRA, CDR2 YSYEKL, per germline. In nucleotides, the CDR3 is TGCGCCAGCAGCCAATATTGGGGGGGGCCAGATACGCAGTATTTT. It specifies CASSQYWGGPDTQYF.

The CDR3 sequence is CASSTGNMVQETQYF. For the CDR3, the DNA is TGTGCCAGCTCAACAGGGAATATGGTCCAAGAGACCCAGTACTTC. The chain has TRBV18 and TRBJ2-5, with D maybe TRBD1 (6 bases). This CDR3 region has 15 residues. Trimming removed 5 bases from V and 1 base from J, with 14 bases in between. In germline, CDR1 is KGHSH, CDR2 LQKENI.

This clone was seen a few times. Other nucleotide sequences from this sample produce the same CDR3. V gene TRBV4-1 combines with J gene TRBJ1-2, with 9 bases fitting TRBD1. Germline trimming cut 5 bases from V and 5 bases from J; bases unmatched to any gene: 0. The CDR3 spans 12 residues. In germline, CDR1 is MGHRA, CDR2 YSYEKL. Here the CDR3 reads CASSGQGYGYTF. The DNA for the CDR3 is TGCGCCAGCAGCGGACAGGGGTATGGCTACACCTTC.

The chain uses TRBV5-5 and TRBJ1-1, with D unresolved. The CDR3 sequence is 14 residues long. V lost 2 bases and J lost 0, with 8 bases in between. Germline CDR1 and CDR2: SGHKS and YYEKEE (reference sequence). The CDR3 DNA is TGTGCCAGCAGCTTCGCAGGCATGAACACTGAAGCTTTCTTT. Encoded protein: CASSFAGMNTEAFF.

V gene TRBV12-2 combines with J gene TRBJ2-3; the table names TRBD2, a call not compared with the DNA. TRBV12-2 is flagged as a pseudogene. The CDR3 extends over 15 amino acids. In DNA, the CDR3 is TGTGCAAGTCACCCTAGCGGGGGGGCCCGGAATACGCAGTATTTT. Encoded protein: CASHPSGGARNTQYF.

The V and J genes are TRBV7-3 and TRBJ2-1; 11 nucleotides align to TRBD2. The V segment lost 5 bases and the J segment 5 bases; nucleotides outside the gene matches: 2. The CDR3 runs 14 residues. Germline-derived CDR1 and CDR2 are SGHTA and FQGTGA. In nucleotides, the CDR3 is TGTGCCAGCAGCCTAGCGGGGGGCCACAATGAGCAGTTCTTC. It translates to CASSLAGGHNEQFF.

This chain links TRBV11-2 with TRBJ2-1; 7 bases align to TRBD2. Per germline, CDR1 SGHAT and CDR2 FQNNGV. The CDR3 is 14 residues long. The junction had 10 bases not matched to a gene; V was cut back by 5 bases and J by 9 bases. CDR3 nucleotide sequence: TGTGCCAGCAGCCGTGACGGGAGGTCAACTGAGCAGTTCTTC. It encodes CASSRDGRSTEQFF.